This TCR beta chain was observed in a study of human T cells and chemical hapten exposure. Across the study: DPC (0.01%) was patch tested on the upper back and read at 6 days. Study conclusions and caveats: In comparison with controls, expanded TCRs gave rise to a significantly larger number of large CDR3 similarity clusters.

In its sample, this clonotype was seen a few times. As yet, its antigen is unknown. TCRdb used MiXCR to reprocess the RACE reads, holding one entry per CDR3 protein. The sample shows a few hundred thousand distinct CDR3 sequences, 4.8% of them seen only once. As for time point: patch test 1, 2 weeks after DPC sensitization. Treatment indicated: therapeutic diphenylcyclopropenone sensitization with weekly scalp DPC. This receptor was taken from a woman aged 50 to 60 with alopecia areata. Some clones in this sample may be carry-over from other donors' samples. This material consisted of whole blood, taken in connection with sensitization to the hapten diphenylcyclopropenone (DPC).

The CDR3 reads CASTPEGAYTEAFF. The CDR3, as DNA: TGTGCCAGCACCCCCGAGGGGGCGTACACTGAAGCTTTCTTT. J is TRBJ1-1 and V is TRBV6-2 or TRBV6-3; 7 bases fit TRBD1. This CDR3 comprises 14 residues. With 7 bases clipped from V and 3 bases from J, the junction kept 8 bases outside the gene matches. Germline CDR1 MNHEY, CDR2 SVGEGT.